The 24 T cell receptor beta chains presented below share a single source sample, sequenced in a study of cytomegalovirus exposure and HLA in healthy donors. 60 Vbeta and 13 Jbeta primers were used in PCR. Only in-frame clones appear in the TCRdb table, and some are missing; sequencing was by immunoSEQ multiplex PCR. The sample consists of over 120,000 clones, about 77% of them appearing once. The sequencing sample was made of PBMCs. The receptors come from a male donor in good health and CMV-seronegative.

V and J are TRBV5-1 and TRBJ2-1; TRBD2 matches 15 bases. V lost 0 bases to trimming and J lost 7 bases; unmatched junction nucleotides: 5. The V gene's germline CDR1 is SGHRS and CDR2 YFSETQ. The CDR3 is made up of 17 amino acids. CDR3 loop: CASSLAVGLAGGNEQFF. The CDR3, as DNA: TGCGCCAGCAGCTTGGCCGTCGGACTAGCGGGGGGGAATGAGCAGTTCTTC.

The rearrangement joins TRBV27 to TRBJ1-5; maybe TRBD1 (5 bases). V lost 3 bases and J lost 1, with 16 bases in between. In germline, CDR1 is MNHEY, CDR2 SMNVEV (reference sequence). The CDR3 is 17 amino acids. The CDR3 here is CASSFLGGPKSNQPQHF. The CDR3 region has the DNA TGTGCCAGCAGTTTCCTGGGGGGTCCGAAGAGCAATCAGCCCCAGCATTTT.

This chain links TRBV28 with TRBJ1-5, with 8 bases fitting TRBD1. Germline values: CDR1 MDHEN, CDR2 SYDVKM. This CDR3 has 15 amino acids. Trimming removed 5 bases from V and 7 bases from J; junction bases left unmatched: 10. The DNA of the CDR3 is TGTGCCAGCAGTCCCCAGGACAGGGCCAGCCAGCCCCAGCATTTT. Translated: CASSPQDRASQPQHF.

Concerning this clone: The junction departs from germline at one end; a sequencing error may be responsible. V gene TRBV27 combines with J gene TRBJ2-6; maybe TRBD1 (5 bases). CDR1 is MNHEY and CDR2 is SMNVEV in the germline V gene (reference sequence). CDR3 length: 15 residues. The CDR3 nucleotides read TGTGCCAGCAGTTTTAGGGGCTCTGGGGCCAACGGCCTGACTTTC. Protein product: CASSFRGSGANGLTF.

A word on this clone: This same CDR3 is encoded by further DNA sequences in the sample. This chain uses TRBV9 with TRBJ2-7; 11 bases match TRBD2. V lost 1 base to trimming and J lost 5 bases; unmatched junction nucleotides: 17. In germline, CDR1 is SGDLS, CDR2 YYNGEE. The CDR3 runs 19 residues. This CDR3 reads CASSVRGGSASGRSHEQYF. The CDR3 DNA reads as TGTGCCAGCAGCGTAAGGGGGGGGAGTGCTAGCGGGAGGTCACACGAGCAGTACTTC.

The chain links TRBV6-6 to TRBJ2-3; TRBD2 agrees at 7 bases. Unmatched junction bases numbered 0, after V lost 2 bases and J lost 1 base. There are 14 residues in the CDR3. Per the germline V gene, CDR1 is MNHNY and CDR2 is SVGAGI (reference sequence). The DNA for the CDR3 is TGTGCCAGCAGTTACGGGGGGGGCACAGATACGCAGTATTTT. Translation gives CASSYGGGTDTQYF.

The V call is TRBV5-4, the J call TRBJ2-7, with 10 positions matching TRBD1. Germline CDR1 and CDR2: SGHNT and YYREEE (reference sequence). The junction had 11 bases not matched to a gene; V was cut back by 4 bases and J by 4 bases. The length of the CDR3 is 16 residues. The CDR3 DNA reads TGTGCCAGCAGCCCCTCCTCCGGACAGGGGGTATACGAGCAGTACTTC. Its protein product is CASSPSSGQGVYEQYF.

The J gene is TRBJ2-7, the V gene TRBV6-1; D possibly corresponds to TRBD1 (6 bases). The germline V gene encodes CDR1 MNHNS and CDR2 SASEGT. V gave up 2 bases and J gave up 0 bases, with 11 bases separating them. This CDR3 is 15 amino acids long. The CDR3 loop reads CASSEPTGFSYEQYF. CDR3 sequence (DNA): TGTGCCAGCAGTGAACCGACAGGATTCTCCTACGAGCAGTACTTC.

The chain joins TRBV10-2 to TRBJ2-7; possibly TRBD1 for D (6 bases). V lost 0 bases, J lost 6 bases, and 9 bases lay in between. Germline V gene data show CDR1 as WSHSY and CDR2 as SAAADI. The CDR3 loop spans 13 amino acids. CDR3 sequence reads: CASSESTGFEQYF. CDR3 nucleotide sequence: TGCGCCAGCAGTGAGTCTACAGGGTTCGAGCAGTACTTC.

The chain couples TRBV5-1 to TRBJ2-5; TRBD2 is a possible D gene (7 bases). Germline V lookup: CDR1 SGHRS, CDR2 YFSETQ. Trimming shortened V by 9 bases and J by 3 bases, and 15 bases separated the two germline ends. The CDR3 consists of 13 residues. CDR3 DNA sequence: TGCGCCATCTCGAGGGGGGGGGAAGAGACCCAGTACTTC. Residues: CAISRGGEETQYF.

Note on this clone: The junction shows a germline mismatch at one end, possibly a read error. This chain links TRBV6-5 with TRBJ1-1; maybe TRBD1 (5 bases). This CDR3 spans 14 amino acids. CDR1 MNHEY and CDR2 SVGAGI come from the germline V gene. The CDR3 bases are TGTGCCAGCAGATCGACAGCCGTGAACATTGAAGCTTTCTTT. Translated: CASRSTAVNIEAFF.

The rearrangement joins TRBV7-6 to TRBJ2-5; 8 nucleotides agree with TRBD1. From germline, CDR1 is SGHVS and CDR2 FNYEAQ. V lost 4 bases to trimming and J lost 5 bases; unmatched junction nucleotides: 0. The CDR3 covers 12 residues. The CDR3 protein is CASSWTGETQYF. CDR3 DNA sequence: TGTGCCAGCAGCTGGACAGGGGAGACCCAGTACTTC.

This clone was observed a handful of times. V gene TRBV4-1 combines with J gene TRBJ1-2; possible D gene TRBD1, 5 bases. This CDR3 is built from 15 residues. Germline V gene lookup returns CDR1 MGHRA and CDR2 YSYEKL. Trimming pared 1 base from V and 8 bases from J, leaving 17 bases between. CDR3: CASSQVGRTAGGYTF. CDR3 DNA sequence: TGCGCCAGCAGCCAAGTGGGACGGACGGCGGGAGGCTACACCTTC.

The rearrangement joins TRBV7-9 to TRBJ2-2, with TRBD1 as a possible D gene (6 bases). Trimming took off 5 bases at V and 4 bases at J, with 20 bases between the two ends. The V gene's germline CDR1 is SEHNR and CDR2 FQNEAQ (reference sequence). The CDR3 is 17 amino acids. The CDR3 spells CASSPLEGGGLTGELFF. As DNA, the CDR3 is TGTGCCAGCAGCCCCCTGGAAGGGGGTGGTCTCACCGGGGAGCTGTTTTTT.

The chain recombines TRBV9 with TRBJ1-6, with 10 bases fitting TRBD1. This CDR3 is 15 amino acids long. Germline trimming cut 3 bases from V and 9 bases from J; bases unmatched to any gene: 6. The germline V gene encodes CDR1 SGDLS and CDR2 YYNGEE. This CDR3 reads CASSGGQGLVSPLHF. DNA for the CDR3: TGTGCCAGCAGCGGGGGACAGGGGCTTGTTTCACCCCTCCACTTT.

The V and J genes are TRBV4-1 and TRBJ1-3; no firm D call. Germline V gene data show CDR1 as MGHRA and CDR2 as YSYEKL. Trimming cost V 3 bases and J 4 bases, with 16 bases left between them. This CDR3 region has 16 residues. The CDR3 protein is CASSHPAGERGNTIYF. As DNA, the CDR3 is TGCGCCAGCAGCCACCCAGCGGGCGAGAGGGGAAACACCATATATTTT.

The J gene is TRBJ1-3, the V gene TRBV11-2, with a possible D match to TRBD1 (5 bases). The V and J ends lost 5 bases and 0 bases respectively, with 14 bases between them. Germline V CDR1 and CDR2: SGHAT, FQNNGV. CDR3 length: 16 amino acids. As DNA, the CDR3 is TGTGCCAGCAGCGCACAGACAGCTTTCTCTGGAAACACCATATATTTT. Translation: CASSAQTAFSGNTIYF.

V usage is TRBV7-8 and J usage is TRBJ2-1, with TRBD2 matching over 10 bases. Germline V gives CDR1 SGHVS, CDR2 FQNEAQ. J gave up 6 bases and V 4 bases, and 9 bases lay outside the gene matches. CDR3 length equals 16 residues. CDR3 nucleotides: TGTGCCAGCAGCTCAAAATTAGCGGGAGGCAGCAATGAGCAGTTCTTC. Translating gives CASSSKLAGGSNEQFF.

V gene TRBV15 combines with J gene TRBJ2-2, with 11 positions matching TRBD1. V trimming: 5 bases; J trimming: 5 bases; junction bases outside the gene matches: 4. Germline V CDR1 and CDR2: LNHNV, YYDKDF (reference sequence). The CDR3 length is 15 residues. DNA of the CDR3: TGTGCCACCAGCGTGGACAGGGGGCGGACCGGGGAGCTGTTTTTT. This translates into CATSVDRGRTGELFF.

This clone was picked up one time. The rearrangement links TRBV11-2 to TRBJ2-3, with TRBD1 as a possible D gene (6 bases). Trimming took 1 base from V and 9 from J, leaving 11 bases between them. Germline lookup yields CDR1 SGHAT and CDR2 FQNNGV. This CDR3 region has 13 residues. The CDR3 reads CASSLGLQGTQYF. The CDR3 DNA follows: TGTGCCAGCAGCTTAGGACTACAGGGAACGCAGTATTTT.

This rearrangement joins TRBV5-8 to TRBJ1-3, with D possibly matching TRBD1 (6 bases). The CDR3 contains 16 residues. Germline CDR1 is SGHTS and CDR2 is YDEGEE. V lost 0 bases to trimming and J lost 3 bases, with 13 bases between them. Here the CDR3 DNA reads TGTGCCAGCAGCTTGGCCCCGAGCAGGGGTGGAAACACCATATATTTT. As protein: CASSLAPSRGGNTIYF.

The chain recombines TRBV5-1 with TRBJ2-3, with D perhaps TRBD1 (5 bases). V lost 0 bases and J lost 5, with 13 bases in between. Germline-derived CDR1 and CDR2 are SGHRS and YFSETQ. There are 15 residues in the CDR3. The CDR3 sequence: CASSLASRAQDTQYF. As DNA, the CDR3 is TGCGCCAGCAGCTTGGCCAGCAGGGCCCAAGATACGCAGTATTTT. Based on the CDR3 plus reference TRBV5-1 and TRBJ2-3, the full variable domain is KAGVTQTPRYLIKTRGQQVTLSCSPISGHRSVSWYQQTPGQGLQFLFEYFSETQRNKGNFPGRFSGRQFSNSRSEMNVSTLELGDSALYLCASSLASRAQDTQYFGPGTRLTVL.

The chain is built from TRBV6-1 and TRBJ1-5; possibly TRBD1 for D (5 bases). CDR3 length: 15 residues. V lost 2 bases and J 0 bases, leaving 8 bases between the germline ends. Per the germline V gene, CDR1 is MNHNS and CDR2 is SASEGT. As DNA, the CDR3 is TGTGCCAGCAGTGAACAGGGATATAGCAATCAGCCCCAGCATTTT. Protein: CASSEQGYSNQPQHF.

V is TRBV19 and J is TRBJ1-5, with 7 bases matching TRBD1. The CDR3 length is 13 residues. Trimming removed 7 bases from V and 6 bases from J; junction bases left unmatched: 6. The germline V gene has CDR1 LNHDA and CDR2 SQIVND (reference sequence). The CDR3 nucleotides are TGTGCCAGTAACAGGGGACCTGGTCAGCCCCAGCATTTT. This sequence encodes CASNRGPGQPQHF.